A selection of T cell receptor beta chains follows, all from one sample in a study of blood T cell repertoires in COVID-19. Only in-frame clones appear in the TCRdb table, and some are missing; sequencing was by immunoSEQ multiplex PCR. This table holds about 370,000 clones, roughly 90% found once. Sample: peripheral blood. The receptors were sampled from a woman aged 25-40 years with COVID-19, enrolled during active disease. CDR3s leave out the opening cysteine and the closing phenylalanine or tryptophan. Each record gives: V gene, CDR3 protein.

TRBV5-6 ASSSWGGEAF
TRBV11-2 ASSLSPGLAGSTDTQY
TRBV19 ASSTTRNTEAF
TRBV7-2 ASSLVVGSSYNEQF
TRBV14 ASSQGQGFTEAF
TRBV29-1 SVEETGFGAF
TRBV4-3 ASSRSRWAPQGGYT
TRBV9 ASSAARDRRDGYT
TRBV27 ASSRGDRDNYGYT
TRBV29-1 SVSAAGGKETQY
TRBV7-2 ASRLDRGHTDTQY
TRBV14 ASSPQPGGYGYT
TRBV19 ASSANSGRRYNEQF
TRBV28 ASSSTGPSRDRGRGGYT
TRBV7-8 ASSSRDSYTDTQY
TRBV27 ASSFGRDYGYT
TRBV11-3 ASSLRWEGYNEQF
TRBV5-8 ASSLHGENTIY
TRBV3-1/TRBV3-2 ASSPAGGALFWANVLT
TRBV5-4 ASSLGGYEQY
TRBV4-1 ASSQEGRGEGGEAF
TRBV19 ASSTPVYGHGELF
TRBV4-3 ASSQGAGGLLNTEAF
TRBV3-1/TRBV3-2 ASSQSRAGPNTQY
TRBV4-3 ASRYERGTVEDTQY
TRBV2 ASSESFGGFYNSPLH
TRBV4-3 ASSHLGLAASTDTQY
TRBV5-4 ASSSQGADYGYT
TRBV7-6 ATARTAFSEAF
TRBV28 ASSKPLGGAVGEQY
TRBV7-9 ASSLVWPGGNTIY
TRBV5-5 ASREGPWTDVLYGYT
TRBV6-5 ASRGGRAEAF
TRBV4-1 ASSLSGAGNTEAF
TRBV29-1 SVGAGSHPTGELF
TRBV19 ASSILGLAQTDTQY
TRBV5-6 ASSRWAANYGYT
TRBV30 AWSVYLTGGETQY
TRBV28 ASSPVRLDRVPADTQY
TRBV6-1 ASSERDIAYYGYT
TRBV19 ASSISRDRGYEQY
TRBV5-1 ASSREGGSYGYT
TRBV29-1 SVEVQATDTQY
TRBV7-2 ASSLGGGDRTYNEQF
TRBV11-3 ASSRAGTSGSRETQY
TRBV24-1 ATSGAERNIQY
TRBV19 ASSTGTGRENIQY
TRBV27 ASSYLAGGLTDTQY
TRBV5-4 ASSSRYEQY
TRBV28 ASSSPANEKLF
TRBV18 ASSPTGQGLYGYT
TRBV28 ASSRRETETQY
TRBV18 ASSPRTGGLSNQPQH
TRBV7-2 ASSLAGSGNTIY
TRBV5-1 ASSSNDRGTSTEAF
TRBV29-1 SVKGLAGGPGYNEQF